These 22 T cell receptor beta chains were all obtained from the same sample, sequenced in a study of lymphopenia after photon versus proton radiotherapy. Generated by immunoSEQ multiplex PCR, the TCRdb table keeps only in-frame clones and is missing some. The profile covers 37,000 or so clones, with more than 70% appearing a single time and about a tenth taken by the ten largest. The source was peripheral blood, collected from a patient treated with proton-based radiotherapy. All receptors come from a woman between 65 and 79 years old with pancreatic cancer. Some clones in this sample may be carry-over from other donors' samples.

This chain links TRBV19 with TRBJ2-1, with 11 bases aligning to TRBD1. CDR1 is LNHDA and CDR2 is SQIVND in the germline V gene (reference sequence). This CDR3 comprises 16 residues. Trimming took 2 bases from V and 2 from J; bases not matched to a gene: 2. The DNA of the CDR3 is TGTGCCAGTAGTATACTGGGACAGGGGGCCTACAATGAGCAGTTCTTC. It encodes CASSILGQGAYNEQFF.

The rearrangement joins TRBV7-9 to TRBJ2-1, with D perhaps matching TRBD1 (5 bases). CDR1 and CDR2 (germline): SEHNR, FQNEAQ (reference sequence). The V gene lost 5 bases and the J gene lost 0 bases, with 11 bases spanning the gap. The CDR3 loop spans 15 amino acids. CDR3 residues: CASSAGMSSYNEQFF. The CDR3 DNA reads as TGTGCCAGCAGCGCAGGGATGAGCTCCTACAATGAGCAGTTCTTC.

The gene calls are TRBV2 and TRBJ2-3; 7 bases are shared with TRBD1. Germline V gives CDR1 SNHLY, CDR2 FYNNEI. With 11 bases clipped from V and 0 bases from J, the junction kept 14 bases outside the gene matches. The CDR3 runs to 16 residues. CDR3 protein: CAVQGDPFESTDTQYF. The CDR3 nucleotides read TGTGCCGTGCAGGGGGACCCTTTCGAGAGCACAGATACGCAGTATTTT.

This clone was observed a few times. The gene calls are TRBV18 and TRBJ2-3, with TRBD2 matching 14 bases. Germline-derived CDR1 and CDR2 are KGHSH and LQKENI. The CDR3 spans 19 residues. The junction had 14 bases not matched to a gene; V was cut back by 3 bases and J by 6 bases. The CDR3 DNA sequence: TGTGCCAGCTCACCTCTGGGACTAGCGGGAGCTTCGGCCGTGGATACGCAGTATTTT. It translates to CASSPLGLAGASAVDTQYF.

This chain connects TRBV9 to TRBJ1-2, with D possibly being TRBD1 (6 bases). Germline V CDR1 and CDR2: SGDLS, YYNGEE. Trimming left V 3 bases short and J 4 bases short, with 16 bases between. The CDR3 runs to 15 residues. CDR3 DNA: TGTGCCAGCAGCGCTACAGGGAATCTCGGCTATGGCTACACCTTC. Protein: CASSATGNLGYGYTF.

The chain joins TRBV13 to TRBJ2-1; TRBD1 or TRBD2 may be the D gene (5 bases each). The CDR3 runs to 15 residues. The V gene lost 0 bases and the J gene lost 6 bases, with 12 bases spanning the gap. Germline CDR1 reads PRHDT; CDR2 reads FYEKMQ (reference sequence). The CDR3 DNA reads TGTGCCAGCAGCTTAGGGGGACCTTTAAGCAATGAGCAGTTCTTC. Residues: CASSLGGPLSNEQFF.

The rearrangement uses TRBV29-1 and TRBJ1-1, with D maybe TRBD1 (5 bases). The CDR3 has 11 residues. With 7 bases removed from V and 8 bases from J, the gap between germline ends came to 14 bases. CDR1 and CDR2 (germline): SQVTM, ANQGSEA. CDR3: CSGKDTREAFF. The CDR3 DNA is TGCAGCGGGAAGGACACGCGGGAAGCTTTCTTT.

This sequence joins TRBV5-1 and TRBJ1-2; D gene uncertain. V lost 4 bases to trimming and J lost 4 bases, with 11 bases between them. Germline V gene data show CDR1 as SGHRS and CDR2 as YFSETQ. The CDR3 runs 13 residues. This CDR3 reads CASSPDGSYGYTF. CDR3 DNA: TGCGCCAGCAGCCCGGACGGCAGCTATGGCTACACCTTC.

This clone has a handful of counts. V and J are TRBV7-2 and TRBJ2-1; 9 bases agree with TRBD2. Germline V gene lookup returns CDR1 SGHTA and CDR2 FQGNSA. Losses at the gene ends were 9 bases for V and 4 bases for J; bases not matched to a gene: 10. The CDR3 is 15 amino acids. CDR3 DNA: TGTGCCAGTGTTAGGGCTAGCGGGGATTACAATGAGCAGTTCTTC. This codes for CASVRASGDYNEQFF.

This chain joins TRBV5-6 and TRBJ2-1; 10 bases line up with TRBD2. V was pared by 1 base and J by 9 bases, with 7 bases of the junction left unmatched. The CDR3 has 15 amino acids. Germline CDR1 reads SGHDT; CDR2 reads YYEEEE. CDR3 loop: CASSLQLAGRGEQFF. CDR3 nucleotide sequence: TGTGCCAGCAGCTTGCAACTAGCGGGACGGGGTGAGCAGTTCTTC.

This clone appeared a single time. The chain combines TRBV2 with TRBJ2-7, with TRBD1 matching over 9 bases. The germline gives CDR1 SNHLY, CDR2 FYNNEI. Trimming at V came to 7 bases and at J to 2 bases, leaving 6 bases not matched to a gene. CDR3 length: 14 amino acids. The CDR3 DNA follows: TGTGCCAGCAACCAGGGGACAGGGACCTACGAGCAGTACTTC. Its translation is CASNQGTGTYEQYF.

V usage is TRBV7-6 and J usage is TRBJ2-2; 7 nucleotides match TRBD2. Germline-derived CDR1 and CDR2 are SGHVS and FNYEAQ. The CDR3 is made up of 16 amino acids. J gave up 7 bases and V 3 bases, and 11 bases lay outside the gene matches. For the CDR3, the DNA is TGTGCCAGCAGCTTTAAGGGCGGGAGAGATAGCGGGGAGCTGTTTTTT. It translates to CASSFKGGRDSGELFF.

The chain employs TRBV5-6 and TRBJ2-4, with 7 bases matching TRBD1. This CDR3 is 17 amino acids long. V was clipped by 0 bases and J by 0 bases; unmatched bases: 6. In germline, CDR1 is SGHDT, CDR2 YYEEEE. CDR3 region: CASSLVSQGIAKNIQYF. The CDR3 DNA follows: TGTGCCAGCAGCTTGGTCTCACAGGGGATAGCCAAAAACATTCAGTACTTC.

This clone was observed once. This chain uses TRBV2 with TRBJ1-1; D not resolved. The CDR3 is made up of 14 amino acids. Germline-derived CDR1 and CDR2 are SNHLY and FYNNEI. The ends were cut back, 0 bases at V and 8 bases at J, with 13 bases in the middle. In DNA, the CDR3 is TGTGCCAGCAGTGAAGCGCTTCGTTCAGGCGAAGCTTTCTTT. Its translation: CASSEALRSGEAFF.

The V gene is TRBV4-1, the J gene TRBJ2-1; TRBD2 matches 13 bases. The CDR3 is 16 residues long. Germline CDR1 and CDR2: MGHRA and YSYEKL. The trim removed 1 base at V and 7 bases at J, leaving 4 bases unmatched. For the CDR3, the DNA is TGCGCCAGCAGCCAAGGGACTAGCGGGAGTGGGAATGAGCAGTTCTTC. This sequence encodes CASSQGTSGSGNEQFF.

The genes are TRBV28 and TRBJ1-1; the match to TRBD1 covers 7 bases. The CDR3 has 14 amino acids. Per the germline V gene, CDR1 is MDHEN and CDR2 is SYDVKM. The V and J ends lost 5 bases and 2 bases, in that order; junction bases with no gene match: 5. CDR3 sequence reads: CASSVRTGNTEAFF. The CDR3 DNA sequence: TGTGCCAGCAGTGTTAGGACAGGCAACACTGAAGCTTTCTTT.

This clone is large within its sample. V is TRBV19 and J is TRBJ1-1; D gene uncertain. Germline assignment: CDR1 LNHDA and CDR2 SQIVND (reference sequence). Trimming pared 5 bases from V and 4 bases from J, leaving 11 bases between. The CDR3 has 13 residues. The CDR3 bases are TGTGCCAGTAGTGAAGGTGGCGGCACTGAAGCTTTCTTT. Translation: CASSEGGGTEAFF.

The V and J genes are TRBV29-1 and TRBJ1-4; no definite D call. CDR3 length: 13 residues. The germline gives CDR1 SQVTM, CDR2 ANQGSEA. V gave up 7 bases and J gave up 1 base, with 10 bases separating them. The CDR3 coding sequence is TGCAGCGGGGCTAAGGGAACTAATGAAAAACTGTTTTTT. The encoded protein is CSGAKGTNEKLFF.

This rearrangement joins TRBV10-1 to TRBJ2-5, with D possibly being TRBD2 (6 bases). The CDR3 consists of 16 residues. The germline V and J ends were trimmed by 3 bases and 9 bases, with 23 bases remaining between them. Looked up from germline, CDR1 is WNHNN and CDR2 is SYGVQD (reference sequence). The chain's CDR3 is CASSDIGGAFSSAQYF. The DNA for the CDR3 is TGCGCCAGCAGTGACATCGGGGGAGCCTTCTCTTCGGCCCAGTACTTC.

This sequence joins TRBV19 and TRBJ1-3; D is perhaps TRBD1 (5 bases). The CDR3 consists of 14 residues. Germline V lookup: CDR1 LNHDA, CDR2 SQIVND (reference sequence). Trimming pared 10 bases from V and 0 bases from J, leaving 13 bases between. CDR3 loop: CATSLRGSGNTIYF. The CDR3 region has the DNA TGTGCCACCTCCTTAAGGGGCTCTGGAAACACCATATATTTT.

V usage is TRBV7-2 and J usage is TRBJ2-1, with D unclear. Trimming stripped 4 bases from V and 11 bases from J, with 15 bases between. The CDR3 is 13 residues long. Germline assignment: CDR1 SGHTA and CDR2 FQGNSA. The CDR3 region has the DNA TGTGCCAGCAGCTCCGTGCCGGCGGCGAAGCAGTTCTTC. Translation gives CASSSVPAAKQFF.

The V gene is TRBV5-1, the J gene TRBJ2-1; 9 positions agree with TRBD2. V was clipped by 4 bases and J by 9 bases; unmatched bases: 8. The CDR3 is made up of 14 amino acids. Germline V CDR1 and CDR2: SGHRS, YFSETQ. CDR3 sequence reads: CASSTGTSSVEQFF. CDR3 sequence (DNA): TGCGCCAGCAGCACCGGGACTAGCTCCGTTGAGCAGTTCTTC.